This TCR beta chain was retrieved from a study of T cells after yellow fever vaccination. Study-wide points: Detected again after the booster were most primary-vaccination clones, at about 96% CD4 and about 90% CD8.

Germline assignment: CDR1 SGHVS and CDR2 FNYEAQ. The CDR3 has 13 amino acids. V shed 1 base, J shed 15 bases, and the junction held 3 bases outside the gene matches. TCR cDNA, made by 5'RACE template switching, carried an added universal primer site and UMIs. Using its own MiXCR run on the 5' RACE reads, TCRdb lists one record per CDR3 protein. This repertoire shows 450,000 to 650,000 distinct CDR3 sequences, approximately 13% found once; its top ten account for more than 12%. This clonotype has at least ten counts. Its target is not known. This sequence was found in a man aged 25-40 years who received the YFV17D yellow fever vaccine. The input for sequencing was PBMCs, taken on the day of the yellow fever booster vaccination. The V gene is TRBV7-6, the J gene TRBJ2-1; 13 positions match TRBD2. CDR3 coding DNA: TGTGCCAGCAGCTTAGGAGGGACTAGCGGGATGTTCTTC. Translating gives CASSLGGTSGMFF.